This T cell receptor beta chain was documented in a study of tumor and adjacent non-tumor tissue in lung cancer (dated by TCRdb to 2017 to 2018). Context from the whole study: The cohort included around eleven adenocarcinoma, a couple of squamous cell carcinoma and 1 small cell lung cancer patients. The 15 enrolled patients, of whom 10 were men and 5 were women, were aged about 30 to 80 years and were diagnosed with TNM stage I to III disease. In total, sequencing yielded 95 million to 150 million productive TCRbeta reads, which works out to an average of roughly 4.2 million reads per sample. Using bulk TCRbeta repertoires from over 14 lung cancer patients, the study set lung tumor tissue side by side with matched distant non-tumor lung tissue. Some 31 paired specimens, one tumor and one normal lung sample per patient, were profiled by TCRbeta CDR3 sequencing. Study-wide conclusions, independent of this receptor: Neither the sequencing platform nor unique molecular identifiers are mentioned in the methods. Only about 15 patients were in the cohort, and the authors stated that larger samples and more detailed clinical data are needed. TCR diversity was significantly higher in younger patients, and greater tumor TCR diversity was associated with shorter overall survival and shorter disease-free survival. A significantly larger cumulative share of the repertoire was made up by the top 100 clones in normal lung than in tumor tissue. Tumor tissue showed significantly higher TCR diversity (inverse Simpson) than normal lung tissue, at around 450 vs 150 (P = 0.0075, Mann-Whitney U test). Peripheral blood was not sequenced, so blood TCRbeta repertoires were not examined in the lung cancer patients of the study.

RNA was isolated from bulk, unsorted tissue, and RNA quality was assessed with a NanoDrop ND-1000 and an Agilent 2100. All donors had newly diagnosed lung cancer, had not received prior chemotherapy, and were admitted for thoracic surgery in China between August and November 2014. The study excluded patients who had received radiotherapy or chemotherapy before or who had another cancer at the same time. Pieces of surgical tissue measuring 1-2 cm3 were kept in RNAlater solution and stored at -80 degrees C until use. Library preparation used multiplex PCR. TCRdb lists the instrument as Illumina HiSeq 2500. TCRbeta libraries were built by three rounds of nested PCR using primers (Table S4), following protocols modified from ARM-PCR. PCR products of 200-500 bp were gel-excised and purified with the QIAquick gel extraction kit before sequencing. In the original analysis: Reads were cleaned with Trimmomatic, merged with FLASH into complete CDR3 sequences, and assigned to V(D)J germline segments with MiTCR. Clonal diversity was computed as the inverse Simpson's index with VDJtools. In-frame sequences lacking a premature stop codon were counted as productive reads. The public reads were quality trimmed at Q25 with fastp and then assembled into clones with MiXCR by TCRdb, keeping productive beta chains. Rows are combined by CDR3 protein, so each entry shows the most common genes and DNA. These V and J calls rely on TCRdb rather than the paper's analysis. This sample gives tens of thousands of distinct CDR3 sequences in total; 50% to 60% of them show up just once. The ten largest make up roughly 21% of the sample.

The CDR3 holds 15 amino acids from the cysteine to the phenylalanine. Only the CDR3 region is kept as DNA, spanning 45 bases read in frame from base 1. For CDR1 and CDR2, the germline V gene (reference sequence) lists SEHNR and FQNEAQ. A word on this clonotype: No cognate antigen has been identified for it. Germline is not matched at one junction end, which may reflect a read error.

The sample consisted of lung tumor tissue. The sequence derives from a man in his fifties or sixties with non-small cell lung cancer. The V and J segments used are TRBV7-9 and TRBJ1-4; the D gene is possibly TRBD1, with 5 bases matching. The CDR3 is CVSSQTGTLGEKLFF. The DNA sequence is TGTGTCAGCAGTCAGACGGGGACTCTGGGCGAAAAACTGTTTTTT.